A selection of T cell receptor beta chains follows, all from one sample in a study of cytomegalovirus exposure and HLA in healthy donors. Profiled with immunoSEQ multiplex PCR; TCRdb holds only in-frame clones, not every one. This sample carries roughly 86,000 clones, around 77% of them seen once, and the ten largest clones take around 7.5%. The sample taken for sequencing was PBMCs. The receptor set was obtained from a man in his fifties in good health and CMV-seropositive. Both conserved end residues are part of each CDR3. A D gene is named only where the DNA matches it firmly. Only part of the rows carry a size: once, few, many, or a class if the clone is expanded.

>-|TRBJ2-1|TRBV5-1|TRBD2|15
CASSLGSGGYNEQFF
TGCGCCAGCAGCTTGGGTAGCGGGGGATACAATGAGCAGTTCTTC
>-|TRBJ2-3|TRBV9|-|16
CASSVVGQPPTDTQYF
TGTGCCAGCAGCGTAGTGGGCCAGCCGCCCACAGATACGCAGTATTTT
>few|TRBJ2-3|TRBV9|TRBD1|14
CASSVEQGADTQYF
TGTGCCAGCAGCGTAGAACAGGGGGCAGATACGCAGTATTTT
>-|TRBJ1-1|TRBV20-1|-|11
CSAPGYTEAFF
TGCAGTGCCCCGGGTTACACTGAAGCTTTCTTT
>-|TRBJ1-1|TRBV5-1|TRBD1|14
CASGPGGGHTEAFF
TGCGCCAGCGGACCGGGAGGGGGCCACACTGAAGCTTTCTTT
>-|TRBJ1-1|TRBV7-2|-|12
CAHGAGNTEAFF
TGTGCCCATGGGGCAGGGAACACTGAAGCTTTCTTT
>-|TRBJ2-7|TRBV4-3|-|14
CASRKQLNSYEQYF
TGCGCCAGCAGGAAACAGCTAAACTCCTACGAGCAGTACTTC
>once|TRBJ1-2|TRBV19|TRBD1|16
CASSIDHRDRGYGYTF
TGTGCCAGTAGTATAGATCACCGGGACAGGGGTTATGGCTACACCTTC
>-|TRBJ2-2|TRBV29-1|TRBD2|11
CSVLAVGELFF
TGCAGCGTGCTAGCGGTAGGGGAGCTGTTTTTT
>-|TRBJ2-3|TRBV7-6|TRBD2|15
CASGVAGAYTDTQYF
TGTGCCAGCGGAGTAGCGGGGGCCTACACAGATACGCAGTATTTT
>-|TRBJ2-1|TRBV11-3|TRBD2|14
CASSSIAGASEQFF
TGTGCCAGCAGCTCTATAGCGGGGGCCTCGGAGCAGTTCTTC
>-|TRBJ1-1|TRBV7-9|-|12
CASSPLNTEAFF
TGTGCCAGCAGTCCCTTGAACACTGAAGCTTTCTTT
>-|TRBJ2-1|TRBV5-1|-|15
CASSLDGDIYNEQFF
TGCGCCAGCAGCTTGGACGGAGATATCTACAATGAGCAGTTCTTC
>-|TRBJ1-2|TRBV5-1|TRBD1|14
CASSSDRGLEGYTF
TGCGCCAGCAGCTCGGACAGGGGGCTGGAGGGCTACACCTTC
>-|TRBJ1-1|TRBV28|TRBD1|14
CASSSGGMGTEAFF
TGTGCCAGCAGTTCAGGGGGCATGGGCACTGAAGCTTTCTTT
>-|TRBJ1-1|TRBV18|-|14
CASSLMTENTEAFF
TGTGCCAGCTCACTCATGACAGAGAACACTGAAGCTTTCTTT
>few|TRBJ1-1|TRBV28|-|15
CASPSEDSMNTEAFF
TGTGCCAGCCCATCTGAGGACAGCATGAACACTGAAGCTTTCTTT
>-|TRBJ1-1|TRBV13|-|15
CASSLGAGPNTEAFF
TGTGCCAGCAGCTTAGGCGCAGGGCCGAACACTGAAGCTTTCTTT
>-|TRBJ2-7|TRBV5-1|-|15
CASSLDQGGSYEQYF
TGCGCCAGCAGCTTGGATCAGGGAGGTTCCTACGAGCAGTACTTC
>-|TRBJ1-5|TRBV6-5|-|14
CASRPDAGNQPQNF
TGTGCCAGCAGACCCGACGCAGGCAATCAGCCCCAGAATTTT
>-|TRBJ2-3|TRBV19|TRBD2|15
CASSIGGGWEDTQYF
TGTGCCAGTAGTATTGGGGGGGGTTGGGAGGATACGCAGTATTTT
>-|TRBJ1-4|TRBV7-9|TRBD1|14
CASSWDRGNEKLFF
TGTGCCAGCAGCTGGGACAGGGGAAATGAAAAACTGTTTTTT
>-|TRBJ2-7|TRBV5-1|-|13
CASSLAVAYEQYF
TGCGCCAGCAGCTTGGCCGTCGCCTACGAGCAGTACTTC
>-|TRBJ1-2|TRBV6-6|-|15
CASSRGGADNYGYTF
TGTGCCAGCAGTCGGGGAGGCGCAGATAACTATGGCTACACCTTC
>-|TRBJ2-7|TRBV28|TRBD2|14
CASRGAGGIYEQYF
TGTGCCAGCAGGGGAGCGGGGGGTATCTACGAGCAGTACTTC
>once|TRBJ2-7|TRBV21-1|-|15
CASSKGGSRIYEQYF
TGTGCCAGCAGCAAAGGCGGCAGTAGGATTTACGAGCAGTACTTC
>-|TRBJ1-1|TRBV6-4|-|15
CASSASVGGDTEAFF
TGTGCCAGCAGCGCTTCTGTGGGGGGGGACACTGAAGCTTTCTTT
>-|TRBJ2-7|TRBV6-5|TRBD2|14
CASSAGGSSYEQYF
TGTGCCAGCAGCGCGGGGGGCTCCTCCTACGAGCAGTACTTC
>once|TRBJ1-2|TRBV27|-|15
CASSPRGAVGYGYTF
TGTGCCAGCAGTCCCCGGGGGGCTGTTGGCTATGGCTACACCTTC
>-|TRBJ2-1|TRBV19|TRBD2|15
CASSILAGGPDEQFF
TGTGCCAGTAGTATTTTAGCGGGGGGGCCCGATGAGCAGTTCTTC
>-|TRBJ1-1|TRBV19|-|16
CASSSRWGPIGTEALF
TGTGCCAGTAGTAGTCGATGGGGGCCAATAGGCACTGAAGCTCTCTTT
>-|TRBJ2-1|TRBV2|TRBD2|17
CASSGDLWGGEDNEQFF
TGTGCCAGCAGTGGGGACTTATGGGGGGGGGAAGACAATGAGCAGTTCTTC
>-|TRBJ2-1|TRBV30|TRBD1|12
CAWRQGAKEQFF
TGTGCCTGGAGACAGGGGGCTAAGGAGCAGTTCTTC
>-|TRBJ1-2|TRBV4-3|TRBD1|14
CASRTTDRDYGYTF
TGCGCCAGCAGAACGACCGACAGGGACTATGGCTACACCTTC
>-|TRBJ2-7|TRBV19|-|14
CASNTKTGSSQQYF
TGTGCCAGCAATACTAAAACCGGATCTTCGCAGCAGTACTTC
>-|TRBJ1-5|TRBV6-1|-|12
CASSRANQPQHF
TGTGCCAGCAGCAGGGCCAATCAGCCCCAGCATTTT
>-|TRBJ1-3|TRBV5-1|-|17
CASSREGQASSGNTIYF
TGCGCCAGCAGCCGGGAGGGGCAGGCGAGCTCTGGAAACACCATATATTTT
>-|TRBJ2-7|TRBV6-5|TRBD1|15
CASRSSGTGDYEQYF
TGTGCCAGCAGGTCCTCCGGGACAGGGGATTACGAGCAGTACTTC
>-|TRBJ2-3|TRBV12-5|TRBD2|18
CASGKYSGGARGTDTQYF
TGTGCTAGTGGTAAATATAGCGGGGGGGCCCGGGGCACAGATACGCAGTATTTT
>-|TRBJ2-7|TRBV20-1|-|11
CSVAGTYEQYF
TGCAGTGTTGCGGGAACCTACGAGCAGTACTTC
>once|TRBJ2-2|TRBV19|TRBD1|15
CASSVDRGYTGELFF
TGTGCCAGTAGTGTCGACAGGGGGTACACCGGGGAGCTGTTTTTT
>-|TRBJ1-2|TRBV5-1|-|13
CASSLDRLGGYTF
TGCGCCAGCAGCTTGGACAGGTTGGGAGGCTACACCTTC
>few|TRBJ2-3|TRBV5-1|-|14
CASKQWALTDTQYF
TGCGCCAGCAAACAGTGGGCTCTCACAGATACGCAGTATTTT
>once|TRBJ2-7|TRBV19|-|14
CASSIDFFGREQYF
TGTGCCAGTAGTATAGATTTCTTCGGTCGCGAGCAGTACTTC
>-|TRBJ1-1|TRBV18|-|13
CASGDRLNTEAFF
TGTGCCAGCGGAGACAGACTGAACACTGAAGCTTTCTTT